The clone carrying this TCR beta chain has a single count. The CDR3 totals 16 residues. V lost 1 base and J lost 5, with 17 bases in between. Germline V gene sequence: CDR1 MGHRA, CDR2 YSYEKL. TCRdb keeps only in-frame clones here, not all; method: immunoSEQ multiplex PCR. The sample lists roughly 250,000 clones, about 91% seen once, with around 1.3% in the top ten. In terms of age and location, participants ranged from roughly 18 to 89 years and lived in about two dozen US areas. Cohort assignment relied on participant-reported clinical history. This specimen comes from a study of blood T cell repertoires in COVID-19. Study-wide background: Sites across the United States, Italy and Spain contributed samples from acute and convalescent COVID-19. In each case, the material was cDNA or gDNA derived from T cells, B-cell-depleted T cells, or PBMCs.

The rearrangement links TRBV4-1 to TRBJ1-1; TRBD1 might be the D (6 bases). The sequencing input was PBMCs or T cells enriched from blood (not recorded which). The origin of this receptor is a woman aged 40 to 50 with acute COVID-19. The DNA of the CDR3 is TGCGCCAGCAGCCAAGGGACACAGGGAACTTGGACTGAAGCTTTCTTT. As protein: CASSQGTQGTWTEAFF.